Listed below are T cell receptor beta chains from one sample, sequenced in a study of cytomegalovirus exposure and HLA in healthy donors. Sequencing used immunoSEQ multiplex PCR; TCRdb keeps in-frame clones, though not all of them. This sample's table reports around 200,000 clones. Sequenced material: PBMCs. These receptors came from a girl aged 2-9 years in good health and CMV-seropositive. Each CDR3 is given with its conserved first and last residue.

TRBJ2-3 12 TRBV19 CASRAHTDTQYF
TRBJ1-1 14 TRBV19 CASSIAGLDTEAFF
TRBJ2-7 14 TRBV5-4 CASSLGGTDYEQYF
TRBJ1-5 18 TRBV10-2 CATGNSGTSEGSNQPQHF
TRBJ1-1 14 TRBV28 CASSFGRDGTEAFF
TRBJ1-1 14 TRBV28 CASSLPTGATEAFF
TRBJ2-1 13 TRBV28 CASVGYSYNEQFF
TRBJ1-5 14 TRBV2 CASSKTGGNQPQHF
TRBJ1-4 14 TRBV10-3 CAISPGQGNEKLFF
TRBJ2-5 14 TRBV25-1 CASSVQGAQETQYF
TRBJ2-5 13 TRBV5-5 CASEILLRETQYF
TRBJ2-5 14 TRBV7-9 CASSPSGTGREQYF
TRBJ2-2 15 TRBV5-4 CASSLEGARTGELFF
TRBJ2-7 15 TRBV6-5 CASRTPGQGLGEQYF
TRBJ2-7 14 TRBV5-4 CASSKTGEFYEQYF
TRBJ1-2 15 TRBV28 CASSPLRDRLYGYTF
TRBJ2-7 14 TRBV5-1 CASSLGGQGNEQYF
TRBJ2-1 18 TRBV11-2 CASSPILFAGRTYNEQFF
TRBJ1-5 17 TRBV19 CASSTTTGGEFNQPQHF
TRBJ1-1 13 TRBV28 CASSLWSGTEAFF
TRBJ1-2 14 TRBV7-2 CASSEQLIDYGYTF
TRBJ2-1 13 TRBV19 CASSRLASGEQFF
TRBJ2-5 14 TRBV28 CASSFGASQETQYF
TRBJ1-6 13 TRBV2 CASISEGTGTLHF
TRBJ2-3 16 TRBV11-3 CASSTGAEASTDTQYF
TRBJ2-7 13 TRBV6-6 CASSSTDTHEQYF
TRBJ2-2 15 TRBV28 CASSVQRDITGELFF
TRBJ2-7 14 TRBV5-1 CASSQSSGSYEQYF
TRBJ2-2 15 TRBV19 CASSIGTVNTGELFF
TRBJ2-7 11 TRBV19 CATGVHYEQYF
TRBJ2-7 12 TRBV7-2 CASSLLGYEQYF
TRBJ2-2 16 TRBV9 CASSARQGTGTGELFF
TRBJ2-1 12 TRBV18 CASSPSGGEQFF
TRBJ1-1 14 TRBV27 CASSLGQQNTEAFF
TRBJ1-4 13 TRBV5-6 CASSNRGNEKLFF
TRBJ1-2 15 TRBV7-9 CASSISVQGVPGYTF
TRBJ2-2 18 TRBV6-1 CASSETTVAGVDTGELFF
TRBJ2-1 17 TRBV7-2 CASSSPSGSYSYNEQFF
TRBJ2-7 19 TRBV4-1 CASSLRFWIRAGAYYEQYF
TRBJ2-1 13 TRBV5-1 CASSRGVGNEQFF
TRBJ2-3 15 TRBV11-2 CATMMLASGLDTQYF
TRBJ2-1 13 TRBV27 CASSLSRYNEQFF
TRBJ1-2 17 TRBV28 CASSFSPGTGGFPGYTF
TRBJ2-6 17 TRBV11-3 CASSSGQGSSGANVLTF
TRBJ2-4 16 TRBV5-1 CASSFGAGGWENIQYF